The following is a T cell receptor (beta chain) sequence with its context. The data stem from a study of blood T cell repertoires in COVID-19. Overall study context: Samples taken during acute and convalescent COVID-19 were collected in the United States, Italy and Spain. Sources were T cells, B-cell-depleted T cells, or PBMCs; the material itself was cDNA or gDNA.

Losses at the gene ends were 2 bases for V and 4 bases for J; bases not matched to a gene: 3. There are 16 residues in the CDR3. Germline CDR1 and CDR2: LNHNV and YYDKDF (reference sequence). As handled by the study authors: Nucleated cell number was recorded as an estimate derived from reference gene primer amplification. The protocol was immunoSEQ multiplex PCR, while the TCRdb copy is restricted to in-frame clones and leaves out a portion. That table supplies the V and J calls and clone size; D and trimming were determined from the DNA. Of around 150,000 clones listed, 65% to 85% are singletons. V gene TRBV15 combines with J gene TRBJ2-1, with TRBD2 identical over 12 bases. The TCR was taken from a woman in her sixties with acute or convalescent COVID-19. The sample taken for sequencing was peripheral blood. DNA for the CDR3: TGTGCCACCAGCAGAACCGGGACTAGCGGGTACAATGAGCAGTTCTTC. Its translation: CATSRTGTSGYNEQFF.